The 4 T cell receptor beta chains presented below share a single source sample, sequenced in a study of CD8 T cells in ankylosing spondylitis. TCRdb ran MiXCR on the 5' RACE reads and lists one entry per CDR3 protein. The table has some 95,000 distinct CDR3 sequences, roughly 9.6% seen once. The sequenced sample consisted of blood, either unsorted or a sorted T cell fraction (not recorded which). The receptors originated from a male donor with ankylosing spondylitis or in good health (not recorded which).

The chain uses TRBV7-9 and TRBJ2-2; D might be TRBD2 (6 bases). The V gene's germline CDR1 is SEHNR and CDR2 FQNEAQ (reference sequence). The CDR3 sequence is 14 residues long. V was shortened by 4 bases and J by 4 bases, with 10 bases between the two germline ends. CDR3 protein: CASSSQTSTGELFF. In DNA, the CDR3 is TGTGCCAGCAGCTCCCAGACTAGCACCGGGGAGCTGTTTTTT.

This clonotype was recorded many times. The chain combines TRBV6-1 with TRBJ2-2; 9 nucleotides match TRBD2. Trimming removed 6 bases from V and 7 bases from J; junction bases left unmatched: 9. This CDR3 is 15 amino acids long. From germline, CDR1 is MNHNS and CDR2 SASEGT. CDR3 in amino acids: CASRPQRGDLGELFF. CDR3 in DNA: TGTGCCAGCAGGCCCCAGCGGGGGGACCTCGGGGAGCTGTTTTTT.

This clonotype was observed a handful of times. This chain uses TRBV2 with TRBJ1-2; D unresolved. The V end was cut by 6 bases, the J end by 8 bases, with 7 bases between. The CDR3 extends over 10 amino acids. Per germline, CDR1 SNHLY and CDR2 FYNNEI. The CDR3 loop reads CASRESGYTF. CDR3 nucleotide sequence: TGTGCCAGCAGGGAGAGCGGCTACACCTTC.

The CDR3 loop is CSAREGGGGTQYF. The CDR3 DNA sequence: TGCAGTGCTAGAGAAGGCGGGGGGGGGACCCAGTACTTC. The chain is built from TRBV20-1 and TRBJ2-5; 9 bases agree with TRBD2. The CDR3 covers 13 residues. With 0 bases clipped from V and 7 bases from J, the junction kept 3 bases outside the gene matches. CDR1 is DFQATT, CDR2 SNEGSKA, per germline (reference sequence).